This T cell receptor (beta chain) was retrieved from a study of CD8 T cells in ankylosing spondylitis (dated by TCRdb to about 2017). Context from the whole study: The study set out to find disease-linked TCR variants by profiling T cell receptor beta repertoires in ankylosing spondylitis patients and healthy donors. The full study cohort comprised about 24 ankylosing spondylitis patients and approximately 100 healthy donors. Peripheral blood was sampled, and synovial fluid was also collected from ankylosing spondylitis patients.

The paper's findings and limits, for the study overall: The disease-linked clones showed a CD8+ phenotype and occurred at relatively low frequencies in peripheral blood. The disease-linked clones were reported to be significantly enriched in matched synovial fluid samples from ankylosing spondylitis patients. Some of the motif variants had been reported before in the synovial fluid and blood of reactive arthritis patients, a finding that suggests common disease-initiation mechanisms. A TCR beta motif of several highly homologous amino acid variants appeared characteristic of blood from ankylosing spondylitis patients.

The sample holds many counts of this clonotype. Its antigen remains undetermined. One base away there is no much larger clone; base qualities are not given. CDR1 is given as SGDLS and CDR2 as YYNGEE, both from the germline V gene. The junction shows trimming of 4 bases on V and 2 bases on J, plus 7 bases between the germline ends. The CDR3 runs 13 amino acids, cysteine and phenylalanine included. Only the CDR3 DNA is retained, 39 bases long and in frame from the first base. The instrument given in TCRdb is Illumina HiSeq 2500. Quantitative 5'-RACE with molecular barcodes was the method used to prepare the TCR beta libraries. The published analysis was carried out like this. To identify disease-linked TCR variants, a new computational method was used, one built on a probabilistic model of VDJ rearrangement. TCRdb passed the public sequencing reads through fastp at Q25 and MiXCR, retaining productive beta sequences. Records with the same CDR3 protein are collapsed into one entry carrying the most frequent genes and DNA. The V and J calls were determined by TCRdb, not by the authors. Within this sample are about 340,000 distinct CDR3 sequences, with around 7.6% of them counted one time only. The top ten clonotypes cover about 15% of the sample.

The chain was built from TRBV9 and TRBJ2-1; the D gene cannot be resolved reliably. The TCR comes from a male donor with ankylosing spondylitis. Sequences were obtained from blood, either unsorted or a sorted T cell fraction (not recorded which). Here is the DNA: TGTGCCAGCAGCTCAGACACCTACAATGAGCAGTTCTTC. This yields the protein CASSSDTYNEQFF.